The source of this T cell receptor beta chain is a study of PD-L1 blockade in urothelial cancer (dated by TCRdb to 2017 to 2019). For the wider study: Therapy was started around 2014 for all patients, and atezolizumab 1,200 mg was administered intravenously every 3 weeks. Twenty-five of 29 patients were identified as males with urothelial cancer of bladder origin, and a prior smoking history was reported by 18 of 29 patients. Patients had an ECOG performance status of 0 or 1 and had received between 0 and 3 prior chemotherapy regimens. Blood samples were analyzed at 3 weeks after treatment start (second dose) and at 6 weeks after treatment start. Blood samples gave median yields of around 150,000 T cells and over 80,000 unique TCRs, along with a median clonality of around 0.08. Somatic, immune and clinical correlates of response to PD-L1 blockade with atezolizumab in urothelial cancer were the focus of an exploratory multi-omic analysis. Pretreatment tumor samples and matched peripheral blood, collected serially before and after atezolizumab treatment, underwent TCR sequencing. Progression-free survival longer than 6 months counted as durable clinical benefit, and TCR features were additionally tested against both progression-free and overall survival. In the same patients, pretreatment tumors underwent whole exome sequencing and RNA sequencing in addition to TCR sequencing. Fewer than ten patients reached durable clinical benefit, while some 21 patients did not. Pretreatment blood TCR-seq was available for about 28 patients, at least one posttreatment blood collection was obtained for approximately 25 patients, and tumor TCR-seq was available for approximately 25 patients. What the work shows at the level of the full study, not this receptor alone: Because the sample size was small (n of about 30) and many of the analyses were exploratory, the results are meant to be hypothesis-generating. Improved progression-free and overall survival was found to be associated with pretreatment peripheral blood TCR clonality below the median. Greater expansion of tumor-associated TCR clones in peripheral blood 3 weeks after the start of treatment was observed in patients with durable benefit (n ≈ 20, p = 0.022).

The germline V end is reduced by 0 bases and the J end by 4 bases; junction bases left unmatched: 9. The germline V gene supplies CDR1 LGHNA and CDR2 YNFKEQ. There are 17 amino acids in the CDR3, from cysteine to phenylalanine inclusive. The read is trimmed to its CDR3 DNA, 51 bases read in frame from base 1. The time point tag for this specimen amounts to: pretreatment peripheral blood. A total of some 30 patients with locally advanced or metastatic urothelial carcinoma, treated at Memorial Sloan Kettering on a trial protocol, made up the cohort. Peripheral blood mononuclear cells were collected pretreatment and during treatment, at between 1 and 8 total time points per patient. The Qiagen DNeasy Blood extraction kit was used to purify genomic DNA from total PBMCs and tumor samples. PBMCs were collected pretreatment and during treatment, and were isolated and stored as previously described. In the case of this clone: What antigen it recognizes has not been identified. No much larger clone is present one base from it, and per-base qualities are unavailable.

Synthetic TCR analog templates were spiked into each PCR to estimate absolute template abundance from read counts. TCRbeta CDR3 regions were amplified from genomic DNA with bias-controlled V and J gene primers using the immunoSEQ assay. Sequencing of rearranged TCRbeta segments was done at approximately 20X coverage. Processing in the source paper ran as follows. Clustering was used to correct sequencing errors, and CDR3s were annotated against IMGT to assign V, D and J genes. Downstream analyses used only productive TCRbeta rearrangements and left out out-of-frame or stop-codon sequences. To compute clonality, Shannon entropy was normalized by the log of the number of unique productive sequences and then subtracted from one. Clones differing between time points or between blood and tumor were identified by Fisher's exact test with Benjamini-Hochberg correction at adjusted p below 0.01. Imported from immuneACCESS, the table was reduced by TCRdb to in-frame sequences with V and J called. These copies leave out some clones; in studies compared against another copy, an unresolved V gene accounts for under half, and the cause of the remainder is not known. The D gene and trimming were derived from the DNA, and the V and J assignments and clone size from that table. Present in this sample are under 95,000 clones, around 84% of which were seen just once. The ten biggest clones cover 2% to 2.5% of the sample.

The clonotype originates from a man between 60 and 70 years old with urothelial cancer. Recombination joined TRBV4-2 with TRBJ1-1, and 9 junction bases match TRBD1. Source: PBMCs, taken around atezolizumab (anti-PD-L1) treatment. The CDR3: CASSQDPGQGISTEAFF. The bases are TGTGCCAGCAGCCAAGACCCGGGACAGGGAATCAGCACTGAAGCTTTCTTT.